This entry lists 32 T cell receptor beta chains sequenced from one sample in a study of Ad26.COV2.S vaccination and SARS-CoV-2 variants. Treatment reported: roughly 18 received Ad26.COV2.S at low or high dose, single or two shots; 5 received placebo; per-sample allocation not given. Vaccine and placebo recipients were sampled on day 63 after the first injection. Profiling relied on immunoSEQ multiplex PCR, and the TCRdb table lists in-frame clones only, not all of them. The sample lists some 350,000 clones; 85% to 90% were seen once. This material consisted of peripheral blood, taken in a trial of Ad26.COV2.S vaccine versus placebo. The receptors stem from a person aged 18-60 years who received the Ad26.COV2.S COVID-19 vaccine or a placebo.

The chain uses TRBV7-9 and TRBJ2-7; D may be TRBD1 (6 bases). V lost 5 bases to trimming and J lost 3 bases, with 20 bases between them. The CDR3 contains 16 residues. Germline-derived CDR1 and CDR2 are SEHNR and FQNEAQ (reference sequence). The CDR3 loop is CASSRWLRDNFYEQYF. Here the CDR3 DNA reads TGTGCCAGCAGCCGATGGCTCCGGGACAATTTCTACGAGCAGTACTTC.

The rearrangement links TRBV19 to TRBJ1-2, with D perhaps matching TRBD1 (6 bases). Germline CDR1 LNHDA, CDR2 SQIVND (reference sequence). V was clipped by 5 bases and J by 1 base, with 11 bases between them. The CDR3 contains 14 residues. CDR3 coding DNA: TGTGCCAGTAGTCAGACAGGAATTAACTATGGCTACACCTTC. Amino acid sequence: CASSQTGINYGYTF.

The V gene is TRBV7-6, the J gene TRBJ2-1, with 12 bases that match TRBD2. The ends lost 5 bases at V and 5 bases at J; junction bases unmatched: 10. The germline V gene encodes CDR1 SGHVS and CDR2 FNYEAQ. The CDR3 runs to 17 residues. The CDR3 loop reads CASSPRLAGVLDNEQFF. The CDR3, as DNA: TGTGCCAGCAGCCCACGACTAGCGGGAGTTTTAGACAATGAGCAGTTCTTC.

The chain employs TRBV25-1 and TRBJ2-3, with 9 positions matching TRBD2. There are 15 residues in the CDR3. Germline-derived CDR1 and CDR2 are MGHDK and SYGVNS. Losses at the gene ends were 6 bases for V and 2 bases for J; bases not matched to a gene: 6. CDR3 sequence reads: CASSGLAGYTDTQYF. CDR3 sequence (DNA): TGTGCCAGCAGCGGTCTAGCGGGATACACAGATACGCAGTATTTT.

The chain carries TRBV6-2 or TRBV6-3 and TRBJ2-5; D uncertain. This CDR3 region has 14 residues. Trimming left V 2 bases short and J 5 bases short, with 12 bases between. Looked up from germline, CDR1 is MNHEY and CDR2 is SVGEGT. The CDR3 here is CASSYGGSWETQYF. CDR3 nucleotides: TGTGCCAGCAGTTACGGCGGCAGTTGGGAGACCCAGTACTTC.

The V call is TRBV12-3 or TRBV12-4, the J call TRBJ1-4, with D possibly TRBD1 on 5 matching bases. The CDR3 has 12 residues. The V end lost 6 bases, the J end lost 5 bases, and 7 bases lay between the germline ends. The CDR3 protein is CASRGGNEKLFF. The CDR3 bases are TGTGCCAGCAGGGGGGGAAATGAAAAACTGTTTTTT.

The CDR3: CASSSPARGNNEQFF. CDR3 DNA sequence: TGTGCCAGCAGCTCCCCTGCCCGGGGGAACAATGAGCAGTTCTTC. This chain uses TRBV11-3 with TRBJ2-1, with D tentatively TRBD2 (6 bases). CDR1 SGHNT and CDR2 YENEEA come from the germline V gene. This CDR3 region has 15 residues. V was shortened by 4 bases and J by 5 bases, with 15 bases between the two germline ends.

V gene TRBV11-3 combines with J gene TRBJ2-1, with TRBD2 matching 11 bases. J gave up 7 bases and V 4 bases, and 6 bases lay outside the gene matches. The CDR3 has 15 amino acids. Germline-derived CDR1 and CDR2 are SGHNT and YENEEA. The CDR3 coding sequence is TGTGCCAGCAGCTCGATAGCGGGAGGGCGGAATGAGCAGTTCTTC. Translated, it gives CASSSIAGGRNEQFF.

This clone has more than one count but fewer than ten. The genes are TRBV20-1 and TRBJ2-7, with no clear D. The CDR3 contains 11 residues. Germline V gene sequence: CDR1 DFQATT, CDR2 SNEGSKA (reference sequence). V gave up 0 bases and J gave up 4 bases, with 4 bases separating them. The CDR3 region is CSARESYEQYF. CDR3 coding DNA: TGCAGTGCTAGAGAATCGTACGAGCAGTACTTC.

The V gene is TRBV2, the J gene TRBJ1-1; unclear D gene. V lost 6 bases and J 8 bases, leaving 13 bases between the germline ends. This CDR3 contains 12 residues. Per germline, CDR1 SNHLY and CDR2 FYNNEI. CDR3 coding DNA: TGTGCCAGCAGGACCCCACCTCAAGAAGCTTTCTTT. Translating it yields CASRTPPQEAFF.

The count of this clone is one. The V gene is TRBV4-1, the J gene TRBJ1-1; D gene unclear. Germline V gene sequence: CDR1 MGHRA, CDR2 YSYEKL. V lost 3 bases, J lost 3 bases, and 8 bases lay in between. The CDR3 extends over 13 amino acids. CDR3 sequence reads: CASSQAEYTEAFF. DNA of the CDR3: TGCGCCAGCAGCCAGGCAGAATACACTGAAGCTTTCTTT.

The chain employs TRBV30 and TRBJ2-4; perhaps TRBD1 as D (7 bases). The CDR3 spans 11 residues. CDR1 and CDR2 (germline): GTSNPN, SVGIG (reference sequence). V lost 5 bases, J lost 8 bases, and 10 bases lay in between. For the CDR3, the DNA is TGTGCCTGGGACAGGGAGGACATTCAGTACTTC. Translating gives CAWDREDIQYF.

V usage is TRBV21-1 and J usage is TRBJ2-7. TRBV21-1 is a known pseudogene. This CDR3 region has 15 residues. The CDR3 spells CASSNRRAKAYEQYF. The CDR3 nucleotides read TGTGCCAGCAGCAACCGCCGGGCCAAGGCCTACGAGCAGTACTTC.

The chain uses TRBV13 and TRBJ2-1; 7 nucleotides agree with TRBD1. The junction had 4 bases not matched to a gene; V was cut back by 5 bases and J by 0 bases. The CDR3 sequence is 15 residues long. Germline V gene sequence: CDR1 PRHDT, CDR2 FYEKMQ (reference sequence). Written as DNA, the CDR3 is TGTGCCAGCAGCGACAGGGTGAGCTCCTACAATGAGCAGTTCTTC. It yields the protein CASSDRVSSYNEQFF.

The chain has TRBV4-1 and TRBJ1-2; a possible D gene is TRBD1 (5 bases). The CDR3 is 14 residues long. Germline values: CDR1 MGHRA, CDR2 YSYEKL. With 1 base removed from V and 2 bases from J, the gap between germline ends came to 8 bases. CDR3 DNA: TGCGCCAGCAGCCAAGGGGACGGGAACTATGGCTACACCTTC. This gives the protein CASSQGDGNYGYTF.

J is TRBJ2-6 and V is TRBV19; 10 bases are a match to TRBD1. The V and J ends lost 10 bases and 2 bases, in that order; junction bases with no gene match: 14. The germline CDR1 and CDR2 sequences are LNHDA and SQIVND (reference sequence). The CDR3 consists of 18 residues. The CDR3 nucleotides read TGTGCCACCCACTCGTGGGACAGGGGACCCCCTGGGGCCAACGTCCTGACTTTC. This sequence encodes CATHSWDRGPPGANVLTF.

The chain has TRBV6-4 and TRBJ2-7; D may match TRBD1 or TRBD2 (5 bases each). The CDR3 consists of 14 residues. The V gene's germline CDR1 is MRHNA and CDR2 SNTAGT. Trimming cost V 4 bases and J 2 bases, with 12 bases left between them. CDR3 in amino acids: CASSAQEGPYEQYV. The DNA of the CDR3 is TGTGCCAGCAGTGCCCAAGAGGGACCCTACGAGCAGTACGTC.

The gene calls are TRBV7-8 and TRBJ2-3, with TRBD2 matching 7 bases. Germline loops: CDR1 SGHVS, CDR2 FQNEAQ. The CDR3 length is 17 residues. J gave up 6 bases and V 2 bases, and 14 bases lay outside the gene matches. CDR3 bases: TGTGCCAGCAGCTTAAACGGGGCCGGGACTATAACTGATACGCAGTATTTT. It is translated as CASSLNGAGTITDTQYF.

The gene calls are TRBV19 and TRBJ1-2; D gene unclear. Germline CDR1 and CDR2: LNHDA and SQIVND (reference sequence). This CDR3 is 14 amino acids long. The CDR3 DNA reads as TGTGCGACACTCGGGGAGAATTATAACTATGGCTACACCTTC. Translating gives CATLGENYNYGYTF.

The chain has TRBV7-5 and TRBJ2-7; TRBD2, the table's D call, was not compared with the DNA. TRBV7-5 constitutes a pseudogene. The CDR3 spans 19 residues. Here the CDR3 reads CARSFIFTTKRESIDEQYV. The CDR3 nucleotides are TGTGCCAGAAGCTTTATATTTACGACTAAGCGGGAGAGCATCGACGAGCAGTACGTC.

The V gene is TRBV7-9, the J gene TRBJ2-3, with D perhaps TRBD2 (6 bases). Looked up from germline, CDR1 is SEHNR and CDR2 is FQNEAQ (reference sequence). The V end lost 4 bases, the J end lost 0 bases, and 17 bases lay between the germline ends. The CDR3 has 17 amino acids. The chain's CDR3 is CASSSPSSVSSTDTQYF. CDR3 nucleotide sequence: TGTGCCAGCAGCTCCCCCTCTAGCGTCTCTAGCACAGATACGCAGTATTTT.

CDR3 sequence: CASSSRTEGLYGYTF. The CDR3 DNA is TGTGCCAGCAGCTCCCGGACAGAGGGGCTCTATGGCTACACCTTC. The V and J genes are TRBV3-1 (or the pseudogene TRBV3-2) and TRBJ1-2, with a possible D match to TRBD1 (6 bases). This CDR3 contains 15 residues. Germline lookup yields CDR1 LGHDT and CDR2 YNNKEL (reference sequence). Trimming took 5 bases from V and 4 from J, leaving 17 bases between them.

The chain carries TRBV5-4 and TRBJ2-5; D is undetermined. This CDR3 has 14 amino acids. The V gene's germline CDR1 is SGHNT and CDR2 YYREEE (reference sequence). V was clipped by 0 bases and J by 0 bases, with 6 bases between them. The CDR3 loop reads CASSLVQDQETQYF. Written as DNA, the CDR3 is TGTGCCAGCAGCTTGGTGCAGGACCAAGAGACCCAGTACTTC.

V usage is TRBV19 and J usage is TRBJ2-2; perhaps TRBD2 as D (6 bases). Germline CDR1 is LNHDA and CDR2 is SQIVND (reference sequence). There are 15 residues in the CDR3. The V end lost 7 bases, the J end lost 2 bases, and 14 bases lay between the germline ends. The CDR3 protein is CASKWDSGNTGELFF. The DNA for the CDR3 is TGTGCCAGTAAGTGGGATAGCGGCAACACCGGGGAGCTGTTTTTT.

This rearrangement joins TRBV27 to TRBJ1-3; tentatively, D is TRBD1 (6 bases). The germline gives CDR1 MNHEY, CDR2 SMNVEV (reference sequence). Trimming removed 0 bases from V and 4 bases from J, with 13 bases in between. The CDR3 runs to 16 residues. For the CDR3, the DNA is TGTGCCAGCAGTTTATCCCGCCAGGGGTACGGAAACACCATATATTTT. This encodes CASSLSRQGYGNTIYF.

This chain connects TRBV3-1 (or the pseudogene TRBV3-2) to TRBJ1-2, with TRBD1 matching 9 bases. Germline V gene data show CDR1 as LGHDT and CDR2 as YNNKEL (reference sequence). Trimming cost V 1 base and J 6 bases; bases outside gene matches: 6. The CDR3 is 15 amino acids. CDR3 bases: TGTGCCAGCAGCCAAGGGGACAGGGTTATCCATGGCTACACCTTC. Translating gives CASSQGDRVIHGYTF.

The V call is TRBV5-1, the J call TRBJ2-5; D gene unclear. There are 13 residues in the CDR3. Germline V gives CDR1 SGHRS, CDR2 YFSETQ. With 3 bases removed from V and 1 base from J, the gap between germline ends came to 7 bases. The CDR3 loop is CASSSMTQETQYF. CDR3 in DNA: TGCGCCAGCAGCTCCATGACCCAAGAGACCCAGTACTTC.

This clone turned up a few times. The chain combines TRBV2 with TRBJ2-6; perhaps TRBD1 as D (5 bases). Germline lookup yields CDR1 SNHLY and CDR2 FYNNEI. The CDR3 runs 16 residues. V gave up 5 bases and J gave up 0 bases, with 11 bases separating them. CDR3 DNA: TGTGCCAGCAGTTTGCGACAGCACTCTGGGGCCAACGTCCTGACTTTC. This encodes CASSLRQHSGANVLTF.

The chain combines TRBV7-6 with TRBJ2-3, with D hard to call. This CDR3 is 16 amino acids long. V was shortened by 1 base and J by 2 bases, with 13 bases between the two germline ends. The germline V gene encodes CDR1 SGHVS and CDR2 FNYEAQ. CDR3 region: CASSLGPAAYTDTQYF. The CDR3 DNA sequence: TGTGCCAGCAGCTTAGGGCCGGCAGCCTACACAGATACGCAGTATTTT. The full variable domain, in which reference TRBV7-6 and TRBJ2-3 provide the parts outside the CDR3, is GAGVSQSPRYKVTKRGQDVALRCDPISGHVSLYWYRQALGQGPEFLTYFNYEAQQDKSGLPNDRFSAERPEGSISTLTIQRTEQRDSAMYRCASSLGPAAYTDTQYFGPGTRLTVL.

This chain links TRBV6-2 or TRBV6-3 with TRBJ2-2, with 8 bases that match TRBD1. The V gene's germline CDR1 is MNHEY and CDR2 SVGEGT. This CDR3 spans 18 amino acids. Trimming at V came to 4 bases and at J to 2 bases, leaving 12 bases not matched to a gene. The CDR3 reads CASSFGTGASFNTGELFF. The CDR3 DNA follows: TGTGCCAGCAGTTTTGGGACAGGCGCCTCCTTTAACACCGGGGAGCTGTTTTTT.

J is TRBJ1-2 and V is TRBV4-1, with 12 bases aligning to TRBD1. After removal of 0 bases from V and 4 bases from J, the junction contained 3 bases not matched to a gene. Per germline, CDR1 MGHRA and CDR2 YSYEKL. The CDR3 runs 16 residues. CDR3 nucleotides: TGCGCCAGCAGCCAAGAGGGACAGGGGGCTGTCTATGGCTACACCTTC. As protein: CASSQEGQGAVYGYTF.

V gene TRBV10-3 combines with J gene TRBJ1-2; D call uncertain. The CDR3 is made up of 13 amino acids. Trimming took 4 bases from V and 3 from J, leaving 9 bases between them. Per germline, CDR1 ENHRY and CDR2 SYGVKD. The CDR3: CAISVSRDYGYTF. For the CDR3, the DNA is TGTGCCATCAGTGTATCTAGGGACTATGGCTACACCTTC.